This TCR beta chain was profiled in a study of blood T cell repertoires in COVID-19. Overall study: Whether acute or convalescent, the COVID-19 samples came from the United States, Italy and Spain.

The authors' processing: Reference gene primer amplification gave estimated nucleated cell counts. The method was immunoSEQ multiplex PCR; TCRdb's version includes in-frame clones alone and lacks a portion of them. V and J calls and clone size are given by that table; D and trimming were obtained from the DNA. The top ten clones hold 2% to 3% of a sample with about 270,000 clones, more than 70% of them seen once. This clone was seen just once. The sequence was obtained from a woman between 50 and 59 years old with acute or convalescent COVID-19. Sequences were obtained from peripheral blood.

CDR3 loop: CAISERRTSGPPDTQYF. CDR3 DNA sequence: TGTGCCATCAGCGAACGTAGGACTAGCGGTCCCCCGGATACGCAGTATTTT. This chain uses TRBV10-3 with TRBJ2-3, with 10 positions matching TRBD2. The CDR3 consists of 17 residues. The V gene's germline CDR1 is ENHRY and CDR2 SYGVKD. With V trimmed by 6 bases and J by 6 bases, 15 bases remained unmatched.